The clone carrying this TCR beta chain appeared once. What it binds is not known. Clones were read by immunoSEQ multiplex PCR, and TCRdb kept only the in-frame ones, dropping some. Altogether tens of thousands of clones are present, around 94% being singletons, with the ten largest covering approximately 2.1%. Germline CDR1 SGHNT, CDR2 YENEEA. V lost 1 base to trimming and J lost 6 bases, with 12 bases between them. The CDR3 extends over 14 amino acids. These data belong to a study of cytomegalovirus exposure and HLA in healthy donors. The study's findings and limits: Investigators reported approximately 150 TCR beta chains as tied to cytomegalovirus. First-cohort TCR clusters were later found to tend to co-occur in the 120 or so validation repertoires.

While the first cohort had some 700 subjects, the donors belonged to the separate validation cohort of about 110 subjects. The sequencing input was PBMCs. The genes are TRBV11-3 and TRBJ2-5; maybe TRBD1 (5 bases). The sequence was collected from a woman aged 18-29 years in good health and CMV-seronegative. The CDR3 here is CASSLVRAGQTQYF. The DNA for the CDR3 is TGTGCCAGCAGCTTAGTCAGGGCTGGGCAGACCCAGTACTTC. The whole variable domain, remainder taken from reference TRBV11-3 and TRBJ2-5, is EAGVVQSPRYKIIEKKQPVAFWCNPISGHNTLYWYLQNLGQGPELLIRYENEEAVDDSQLPKDRFSAERLKGVDSTLKIQPAELGDSAVYLCASSLVRAGQTQYFGPGTRLLVL.